This T cell receptor beta chain derives from a study of blood T cell repertoires in COVID-19. Sequencing used immunoSEQ multiplex PCR; TCRdb keeps in-frame clones, though not all of them. The table records around 270,000 clones, 88% of them present only once. Germline V gene lookup returns CDR1 SGHTA and CDR2 FQGNSA. Trimming shortened V by 0 bases and J by 5 bases, and 16 bases separated the two germline ends. CDR3 size: 16 residues. The chain uses TRBV7-2 and TRBJ2-5, with D maybe TRBD2 (7 bases). The sample consisted of peripheral blood. The receptor was isolated from a man in his 60s who had recovered from COVID-19. The DNA for the CDR3 is TGTGCCAGCAGCTTAGCTTTGGGGGGGCTTGGGGAGACCCAGTACTTC. This codes for CASSLALGGLGETQYF.